This T cell receptor (beta chain) came from a study of T-cell reconstitution after alpha-beta-depleted transplantation in children (dated by TCRdb to the mid-2010s). Broadly, across the study: Using TCR repertoire profiling, the study followed T-cell immune reconstitution in a quantitative way in children after TCRalphabeta/CD19-depleted allogeneic hematopoietic cell transplantation.

Looking up the germline V gene yields CDR1 SGHRS and CDR2 YFSETQ. The CDR3 runs 14 amino acids, cysteine and phenylalanine included. Only the CDR3 region is kept as DNA, spanning 42 bases read in frame from base 1. V was cut back by 2 bases and J by 3 bases, leaving a gap of 8 bases between them. The library was built by means of PCR. Sequenced on an Illumina HiSeq 2500. Molecular barcoding was employed in the preparation of TCR libraries, with unique molecular identifiers being used to normalize TCRbeta repertoire quantification. The public reads were run again by TCRdb, first through fastp at Q25 and then through MiXCR, and only productive beta chains were kept. Rows merge per CDR3 protein into single entries with the most common DNA and genes. A total of around 580,000 distinct CDR3 sequences appear in this sample, roughly 23% of them only once. Less than 15% of the sample is taken by the ten largest.

Overall study outcomes, separate from this receptor: Over the following months the frequencies of hyperexpanded clones went down, and after one year T-cell counts and TCRbeta diversity were mostly credited to newly produced T cells. The apparently early recovery of alphabetaT-cell counts about two months after transplant reportedly depended on only several hundred rapidly expanded clones that came from non-depleted graft cells. In some patients, high TCRbeta diversity at day 60 was attributed to recipient T cells and intrathymic progenitors that had survived conditioning.

About this clonotype itself: The antigen it recognizes is unknown. Base qualities are not provided; no much larger clone lies one nucleotide away.

This sample's treatment or condition label indicates: allogeneic hematopoietic cell transplantation with graft depleted of TCRalphabeta T cells and CD19 B cells. The children who served as transplant recipients had been given grafts of TCRalphabeta/CD19-depleted allogeneic hematopoietic cells. The sequencing used PBMCs, mostly from graft donor cells, collected 360 days after TCRalphabeta/CD19-depleted stem cell transplant. The clonotype comes from a boy under two years old who had a stem cell transplant for acute myeloid leukemia, so the T cells may come from the graft donor. Rearrangement joined TRBV5-1 to TRBJ2-2; no D gene can be assigned with confidence. CDR3 loop: CASSFPGDTGELFF. The nucleotides are TGCGCCAGCAGCTTCCCAGGAGACACCGGGGAGCTGTTTTTT.